This TCR beta chain was obtained from a study of a mutant IDH1 vaccine in newly diagnosed glioma. In the study overall: Former treatment meant radiotherapy, temozolomide, or both; the majority had gotten both.

The time point: baseline, week 1 (first vaccination visit). Treatment given: pre-vaccination baseline after standard-of-care therapy. Each of the donors came in with new WHO grade 3 or 4 astrocytomas that were IDH1-mutant and ATRX-lost. Method: immunoSEQ multiplex PCR; TCRdb's copy keeps in-frame clones and lacks some. In the table there are approximately 36,000 clones, 80% to 95% of which are singletons. The study's findings and limits: Patients mounted vaccine-induced immune responses in roughly 93% of cases.

In this sample, this clone turned up once. Its antigen is currently unknown. This CDR3 contains 16 residues. The J segment lost 1 base and the V segment lost 6 bases, leaving 8 bases of the junction unmatched. Germline values: CDR1 SNHLY, CDR2 FYNNEI. The rearrangement joins TRBV2 to TRBJ1-5, with 8 bases lining up with TRBD1. The material was PBMCs, obtained from a glioma patient treated with radiotherapy, temozolomide or both. The clonotype was recovered from a man younger than 35 with glioma. CDR3 amino acids: CASREMTGASNQPQHF. CDR3 nucleotide sequence: TGTGCCAGCAGAGAAATGACAGGGGCAAGCAATCAGCCCCAGCATTTT.